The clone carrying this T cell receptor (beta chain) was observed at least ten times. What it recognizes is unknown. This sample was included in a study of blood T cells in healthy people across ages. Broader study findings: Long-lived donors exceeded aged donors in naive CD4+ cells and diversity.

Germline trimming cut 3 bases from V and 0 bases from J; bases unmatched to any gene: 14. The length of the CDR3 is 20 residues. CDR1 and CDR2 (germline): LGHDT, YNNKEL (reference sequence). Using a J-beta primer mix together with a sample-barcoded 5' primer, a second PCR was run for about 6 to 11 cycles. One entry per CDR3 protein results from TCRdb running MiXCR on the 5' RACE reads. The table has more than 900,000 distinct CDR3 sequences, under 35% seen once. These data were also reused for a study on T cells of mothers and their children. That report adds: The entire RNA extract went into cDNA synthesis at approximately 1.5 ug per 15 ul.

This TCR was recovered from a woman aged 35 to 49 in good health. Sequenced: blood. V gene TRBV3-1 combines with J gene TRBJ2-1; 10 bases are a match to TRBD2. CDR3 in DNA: TGTGCCAGCAGCCAGAAAATAAGCGGGGGGGCACCAAGCTCCTACAATGAGCAGTTCTTC. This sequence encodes CASSQKISGGAPSSYNEQFF.